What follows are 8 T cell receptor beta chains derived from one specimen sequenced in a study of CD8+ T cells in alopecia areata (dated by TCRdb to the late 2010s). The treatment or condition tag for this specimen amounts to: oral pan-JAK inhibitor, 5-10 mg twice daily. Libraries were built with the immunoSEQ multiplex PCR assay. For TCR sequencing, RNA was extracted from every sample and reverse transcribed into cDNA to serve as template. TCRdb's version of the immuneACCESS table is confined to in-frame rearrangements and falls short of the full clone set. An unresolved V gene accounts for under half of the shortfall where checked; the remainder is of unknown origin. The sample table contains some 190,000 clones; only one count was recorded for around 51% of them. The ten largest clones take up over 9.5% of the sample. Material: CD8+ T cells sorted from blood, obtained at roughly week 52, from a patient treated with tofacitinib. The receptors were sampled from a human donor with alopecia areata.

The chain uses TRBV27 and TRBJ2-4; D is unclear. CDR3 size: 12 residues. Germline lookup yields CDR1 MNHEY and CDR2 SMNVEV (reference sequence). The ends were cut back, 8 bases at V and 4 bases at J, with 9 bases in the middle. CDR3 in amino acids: CASGFTKNIQYF. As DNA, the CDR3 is TGTGCCAGCGGGTTCACGAAAAACATTCAGTACTTC.

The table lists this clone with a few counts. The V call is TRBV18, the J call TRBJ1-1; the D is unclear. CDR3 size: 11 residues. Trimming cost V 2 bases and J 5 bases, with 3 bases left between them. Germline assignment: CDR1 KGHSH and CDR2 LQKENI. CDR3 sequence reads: CASSPKTEAFF. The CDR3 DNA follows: TGTGCCAGCTCACCAAAGACTGAAGCTTTCTTT.

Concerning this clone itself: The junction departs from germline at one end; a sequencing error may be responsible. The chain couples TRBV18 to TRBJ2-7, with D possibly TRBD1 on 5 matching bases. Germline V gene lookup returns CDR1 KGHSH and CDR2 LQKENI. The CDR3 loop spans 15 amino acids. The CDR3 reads CASSPLDSSSYGQYF. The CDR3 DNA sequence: TGTGCCAGCTCACCACTCGACAGTAGCTCCTACGGGCAGTACTTC.

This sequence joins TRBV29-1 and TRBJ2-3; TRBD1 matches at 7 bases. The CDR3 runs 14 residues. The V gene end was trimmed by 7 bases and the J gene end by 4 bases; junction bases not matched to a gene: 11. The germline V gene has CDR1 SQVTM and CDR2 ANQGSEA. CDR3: CSGYGTVEPDTQYF. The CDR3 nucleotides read TGCAGCGGGTACGGGACAGTAGAACCAGATACGCAGTATTTT.

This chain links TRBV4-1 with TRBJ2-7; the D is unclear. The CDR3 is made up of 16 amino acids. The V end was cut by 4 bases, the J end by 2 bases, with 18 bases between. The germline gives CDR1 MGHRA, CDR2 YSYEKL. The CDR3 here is CASSLRLADGTYEQYF. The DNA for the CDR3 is TGCGCCAGCAGCCTTAGATTGGCCGACGGCACCTACGAGCAGTACTTC.

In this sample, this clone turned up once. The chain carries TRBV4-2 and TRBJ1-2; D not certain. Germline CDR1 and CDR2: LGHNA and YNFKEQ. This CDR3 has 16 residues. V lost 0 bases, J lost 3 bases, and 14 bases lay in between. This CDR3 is CASSQDGDPRDYGYTF. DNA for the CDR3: TGTGCCAGCAGCCAAGACGGGGATCCTCGGGACTATGGCTACACCTTC.

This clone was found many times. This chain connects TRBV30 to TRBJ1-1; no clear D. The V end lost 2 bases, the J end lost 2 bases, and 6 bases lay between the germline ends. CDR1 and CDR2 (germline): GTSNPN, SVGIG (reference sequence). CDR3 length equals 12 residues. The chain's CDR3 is CAWSWSNTEAFF. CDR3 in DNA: TGTGCCTGGAGTTGGTCTAACACTGAAGCTTTCTTT.

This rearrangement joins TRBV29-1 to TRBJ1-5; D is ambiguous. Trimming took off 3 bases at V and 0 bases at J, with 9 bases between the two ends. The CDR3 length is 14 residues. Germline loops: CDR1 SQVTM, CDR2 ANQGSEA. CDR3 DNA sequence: TGCAGCGTTGATTTGGGTACTAGCAATCAGCCCCAGCATTTT. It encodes CSVDLGTSNQPQHF.